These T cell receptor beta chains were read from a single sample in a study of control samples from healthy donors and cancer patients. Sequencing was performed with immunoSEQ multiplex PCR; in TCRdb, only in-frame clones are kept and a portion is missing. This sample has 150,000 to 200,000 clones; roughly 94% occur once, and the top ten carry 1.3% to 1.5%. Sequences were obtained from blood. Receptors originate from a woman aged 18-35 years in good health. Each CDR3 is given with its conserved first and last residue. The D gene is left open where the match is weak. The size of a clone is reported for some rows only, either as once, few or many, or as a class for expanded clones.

cdr3_aa: CASDPGTHAPHEQFF
cdr3_nt: TGTGCCAGTGACCCCGGGACCCACGCCCCGCATGAGCAGTTCTTC
clone_size: NA
v_call: TRBV11-2
j_call: TRBJ2-1
d_call: NA

cdr3_aa: CASSLVVSNTEAFF
cdr3_nt: TGTGCCAGCAGCTTAGTGGTATCGAACACTGAAGCTTTCTTT
clone_size: NA
v_call: TRBV11-1
j_call: TRBJ1-1
d_call: NA

cdr3_aa: CASSEYGGNTIYF
cdr3_nt: TGTGCCAGCAGTGAATACGGGGGGAACACCATATATTTT
clone_size: NA
v_call: TRBV25-1
j_call: TRBJ1-3
d_call: NA

cdr3_aa: CASSFWDRQKRETQYF
cdr3_nt: TGTGCCAGCAGTTTTTGGGACAGACAAAAGCGAGAGACCCAGTACTTC
clone_size: NA
v_call: TRBV28
j_call: TRBJ2-5
d_call: TRBD1

cdr3_aa: CASSTLLGGANYGYTF
cdr3_nt: TGTGCCAGTAGTACCCTACTGGGTGGGGCTAACTATGGCTACACCTTC
clone_size: NA
v_call: TRBV19
j_call: TRBJ1-2
d_call: NA

cdr3_aa: CASSYVQGSISGGLSNQPQHF
cdr3_nt: TGTGCCAGCAGTTACGTGCAAGGTAGTATTTCAGGGGGCCTGAGCAATCAGCCCCAGCATTTT
clone_size: few
v_call: TRBV6-2/TRBV6-3
j_call: TRBJ1-5
d_call: TRBD1

cdr3_aa: CASSVGVTDTQYF
cdr3_nt: TGTGCCAGTAGTGTCGGGGTAACAGATACGCAGTATTTT
clone_size: NA
v_call: TRBV19
j_call: TRBJ2-3
d_call: NA

cdr3_aa: CASSLKGTSGSYEQYF
cdr3_nt: TGTGCCAGCAGTTTAAAGGGGACTAGCGGCTCCTACGAGCAGTACTTC
clone_size: NA
v_call: TRBV28
j_call: TRBJ2-7
d_call: TRBD2

cdr3_aa: CASSEPWMNTEAFF
cdr3_nt: TGCGCCAGCAGTGAGCCTTGGATGAACACTGAAGCTTTCTTT
clone_size: NA
v_call: TRBV10-2
j_call: TRBJ1-1
d_call: NA

cdr3_aa: CASSLVRLASYNEQFF
cdr3_nt: TGTGCCAGCAGCTTGGTACGGCTAGCATCCTACAATGAGCAGTTCTTC
clone_size: NA
v_call: TRBV5-6
j_call: TRBJ2-1
d_call: NA

cdr3_aa: CASIPTGRQPQHF
cdr3_nt: TGTGCCAGCATTCCGACAGGGCGTCAGCCCCAGCATTTT
clone_size: NA
v_call: TRBV6-5
j_call: TRBJ1-5
d_call: TRBD1

cdr3_aa: CASRKTGRETDTQYF
cdr3_nt: TGTGCCAGCAGAAAGACAGGGCGGGAAACAGATACGCAGTATTTT
clone_size: NA
v_call: TRBV6-5
j_call: TRBJ2-3
d_call: NA

cdr3_aa: CASSNRQGAPGNTEAFF
cdr3_nt: TGTGCCAGCAGCAACAGACAGGGCGCCCCTGGGAACACTGAAGCTTTCTTT
clone_size: NA
v_call: TRBV7-9
j_call: TRBJ1-1
d_call: TRBD1

cdr3_aa: CATASDRGSAEAFF
cdr3_nt: TGTGCCACCGCATCCGACAGGGGATCCGCTGAAGCTTTCTTT
clone_size: NA
v_call: TRBV24-1
j_call: TRBJ1-1
d_call: TRBD1